This record covers a single T cell receptor (beta chain). Its antigen is undetermined. The data originate from a study of cytomegalovirus exposure and HLA in healthy donors. Primers: 60 Vbeta forward and 13 Jbeta reverse. This table comes from immunoSEQ multiplex PCR, and its TCRdb copy is limited to in-frame clones, with some not included. The sample has tens of thousands of clones, around nine tenths seen once. With V trimmed by 4 bases and J by 8 bases, 10 bases remained unmatched. The CDR3 extends over 15 amino acids. Germline V gene sequence: CDR1 SNHLY, CDR2 FYNNEI. Overall study results and limits: Apparent HLA restriction characterized most CMV-associated TCR beta chains in a later analysis.

Sample: PBMCs. The clonotype was recovered from a boy aged 10-17 years in good health and CMV-seronegative. The genes are TRBV2 and TRBJ1-4; 7 positions match TRBD1. The CDR3 loop reads CASSGQQGRGEKLFF. The DNA of the CDR3 is TGTGCCAGCAGTGGGCAACAGGGGCGAGGCGAAAAACTGTTTTTT.